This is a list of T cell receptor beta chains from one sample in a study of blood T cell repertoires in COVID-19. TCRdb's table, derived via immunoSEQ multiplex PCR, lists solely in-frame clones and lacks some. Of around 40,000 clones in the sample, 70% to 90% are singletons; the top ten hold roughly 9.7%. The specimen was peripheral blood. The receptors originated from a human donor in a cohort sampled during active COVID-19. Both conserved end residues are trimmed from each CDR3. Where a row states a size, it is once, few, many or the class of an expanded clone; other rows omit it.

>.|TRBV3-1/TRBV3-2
ASSQEQVNTEAF
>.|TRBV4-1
ASSQEGGRSSGETQY
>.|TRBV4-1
ASSQARTSRQF
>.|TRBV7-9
ASSLDAEQY
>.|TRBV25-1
ASQAQGQRGYT
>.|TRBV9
ASSPRDTEQY
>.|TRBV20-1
SASYEYGYT
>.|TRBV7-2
ASSLLASSTDTQY
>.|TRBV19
ASSMREAGELF
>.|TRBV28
ASSPGGGYT
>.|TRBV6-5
ASSWTRGVQY
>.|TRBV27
ASSFASRGETQY
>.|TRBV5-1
ASSLRRTGYNEQF
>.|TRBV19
ASSIALAGGGGRGLNEQF
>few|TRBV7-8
ASSVHSTGNRNYGYT
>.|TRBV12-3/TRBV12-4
ASSLEGGGYT
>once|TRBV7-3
ASSTGNTEAF
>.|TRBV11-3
ASSLGADRGLYNEQF
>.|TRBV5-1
ASSPGWDREKHEQY
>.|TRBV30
AWKPRDLSNQPQH
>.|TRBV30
AWSVTINGYT
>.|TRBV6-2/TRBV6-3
ASSFPPGQGNTEAF
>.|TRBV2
ASSDPTGIQPQH
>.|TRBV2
ASIVDLYTGELF
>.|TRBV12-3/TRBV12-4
ASRRRDRTEAF
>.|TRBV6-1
ASTLQDRADYGYT
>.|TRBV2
ASSLTSGRAQETQY
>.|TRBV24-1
ATSDPGHQETQY
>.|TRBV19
ASSIDRDSEAF
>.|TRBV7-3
ASSAGGYTDTQY
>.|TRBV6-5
ASSSGTVGGYT
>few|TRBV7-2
ASSPPADTQY
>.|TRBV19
ASRLTGAATNEKLF
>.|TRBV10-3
AIRAGASTDTQY
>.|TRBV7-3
ASSLMRDTEAF
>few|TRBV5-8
ASSLGGTGTEKLF
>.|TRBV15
ATSPDLAGTYEQY
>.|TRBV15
ATSEGAAGIPETQY
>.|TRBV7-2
ASSLTGGLYGYT
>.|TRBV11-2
ASSLGSRAGDEQY
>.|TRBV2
ASSDGSGGRGYGYT
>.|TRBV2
ASLPRNNHYGYT
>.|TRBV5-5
ASSLAPSVNTEAF
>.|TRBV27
ASSLNEQLNTEAF
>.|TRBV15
ATSRVFMGRFSYEQY
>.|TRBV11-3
ASSPKGDRAPDYGYT
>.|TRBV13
ASSLLTGDTEAF
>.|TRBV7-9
ASSSATGGWTEAF
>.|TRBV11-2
ASSLARAYEQY
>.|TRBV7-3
ASSLGAGGIGELF
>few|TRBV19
ASSPQAGQAF
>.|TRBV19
ASSGTGGTEAF